Listed here are 5 T cell receptor beta chains from one sample, sequenced in a study. MiXCR was run by TCRdb on the RT-PCR reads, yielding one entry per CDR3 protein. The data hold hundreds of thousands of distinct CDR3 sequences, with around 14% observed a single time. Sequencing was done on a sample of memory CD4+ T cells from blood. Receptors were obtained from a female donor in good health, serving as a healthy control.

This clonotype came up many times. This chain connects TRBV5-1 to TRBJ1-5; perhaps TRBD1 as D (5 bases). The CDR3 spans 15 residues. V was shortened by 2 bases and J by 5 bases, with 14 bases between the two germline ends. Looked up from germline, CDR1 is SGHRS and CDR2 is YFSETQ. The CDR3 DNA sequence: TGCGCCAGCAGCTTTACTCCCGGGGGGGATCAGCCCCAGCATTTT. This translates into CASSFTPGGDQPQHF. The entire variable domain, with the rest obtained from reference TRBV5-1 and TRBJ1-5, is as follows: KAGVTQTPRYLIKTRGQQVTLSCSPISGHRSVSWYQQTPGQGLQFLFEYFSETQRNKGNFPGRFSGRQFSNSRSEMNVSTLELGDSALYLCASSFTPGGDQPQHFGDGTRLSIL.

This clonotype was picked up a small number of times. The V and J genes are TRBV5-4 and TRBJ1-2, with 7 bases lining up with TRBD1. Per germline, CDR1 SGHNT and CDR2 YYREEE (reference sequence). Trimming cost V 0 bases and J 8 bases; bases outside gene matches: 10. The CDR3 sequence is 15 residues long. The chain's CDR3 is CASSLATGTAYGYTF. CDR3 nucleotides: TGTGCCAGCAGCTTGGCCACGGGGACAGCTTACGGCTACACCTTC.

This clonotype came up many times. At one end the junction does not follow the germline gene, possibly because of a read error. The rearrangement joins TRBV4-3 to TRBJ1-5, with TRBD1 matching over 7 bases. From germline, CDR1 is LGHNA and CDR2 YSLEER. This CDR3 region has 14 residues. The CDR3 DNA reads TGCGCCAGCAGCCAACACAGGGGCAACCAGCCCCAGCATTTT. Its protein is CASSQHRGNQPQHF.

A few counts support this clonotype. This rearrangement joins TRBV4-1 to TRBJ2-5; 8 bases fit TRBD2. The CDR3 spans 16 residues. V gave up 3 bases and J gave up 4 bases; unmatched junction bases: 10. The germline V gene has CDR1 MGHRA and CDR2 YSYEKL. The CDR3 nucleotides read TGCGCCAGCAGCCATCGGGCGGGACTAGGGGGAGAGACCCAGTACTTC. This gives the protein CASSHRAGLGGETQYF.

This clonotype turned up a few times. The chain recombines TRBV11-2 with TRBJ2-3, with 11 nucleotides matching TRBD2. The V and J ends lost 5 bases and 2 bases, in that order; junction bases with no gene match: 6. Per the germline V gene, CDR1 is SGHAT and CDR2 is FQNNGV. This CDR3 is built from 16 residues. This CDR3 reads CASSPGLAGHTDTQYF. CDR3 nucleotide sequence: TGTGCCAGCAGCCCCGGACTAGCGGGCCACACAGATACGCAGTATTTT.